The 13 T cell receptor beta chains below were found in one sample sequenced in a study of blood T cell repertoires in COVID-19. Some clones are missing from TCRdb's copy, which holds only in-frame ones; the method was immunoSEQ multiplex PCR. The sample consists of approximately 280,000 clones, more than 85% of them appearing once. Material: peripheral blood. These receptors originate from a man aged 35-49 years with acute or convalescent COVID-19.

The chain uses TRBV6-2 or TRBV6-3 and TRBJ2-7; 7 nucleotides agree with TRBD1. The CDR3 extends over 15 amino acids. Germline CDR1 MNHEY, CDR2 SVGEGT. The V gene end was trimmed by 5 bases and the J gene end by 0 bases; junction bases not matched to a gene: 7. The CDR3 sequence: CASSRLTGSSYEQYF. CDR3 in DNA: TGTGCCAGCAGTCGACTGACAGGGAGCTCCTACGAGCAGTACTTC.

The sample holds a few counts of this clone. The rearrangement joins TRBV2 to TRBJ2-1, with 7 bases fitting TRBD1. CDR3 length equals 15 residues. With 6 bases clipped from V and 4 bases from J, the junction kept 9 bases outside the gene matches. Germline CDR1 reads SNHLY; CDR2 reads FYNNEI. The CDR3 sequence is CASSADRVSYNEQFF. The CDR3 DNA reads as TGTGCCAGCAGCGCAGACAGGGTCTCGTACAATGAGCAGTTCTTC.

J is TRBJ1-3 and V is TRBV9, with D uncertain. Germline V gives CDR1 SGDLS, CDR2 YYNGEE. The CDR3 is 16 residues long. The V gene lost 0 bases and the J gene lost 0 bases, with 10 bases spanning the gap. CDR3 nucleotides: TGTGCCAGCAGCGTAGATCCGGGAGGCTCTGGAAACACCATATATTTT. Translated, it gives CASSVDPGGSGNTIYF. The full variable domain, with the rest looked up from reference TRBV9 and TRBJ1-3, is DSGVTQTPKHLITATGQRVTLRCSPRSGDLSVYWYQQSLDQGLQFLIQYYNGEERAKGNILERFSAQQFPDLHSELNLSSLELGDSALYFCASSVDPGGSGNTIYFGEGSWLTVV.

This clone was detected only once. The chain has TRBV19 and TRBJ1-4; weak D call: TRBD1 (6 bases). Germline V gene data show CDR1 as LNHDA and CDR2 as SQIVND (reference sequence). The CDR3 totals 17 residues. The V end was cut by 4 bases, the J end by 1 base, with 16 bases between. The CDR3 nucleotides are TGTGCCAGTAGTAACAGGGAAAGATTAAGAACTAATGAAAAACTGTTTTTT. This sequence encodes CASSNRERLRTNEKLFF.

The chain couples TRBV7-4 to TRBJ2-3; TRBD2 matches at 13 bases. There are 17 residues in the CDR3. Germline lookup yields CDR1 SGHVT and CDR2 SQSDAQ. V was clipped by 4 bases and J by 6 bases; unmatched bases: 10. CDR3: CASSSKGLAGRWDTQYF. CDR3 nucleotides: TGTGCCAGCAGCTCAAAGGGACTAGCGGGGCGATGGGATACGCAGTATTTT.

The V call is TRBV3-1 (or the pseudogene TRBV3-2), the J call TRBJ1-6; unclear D gene. The CDR3 consists of 16 residues. Germline V lookup: CDR1 LGHDT, CDR2 YNNKEL (reference sequence). V lost 3 bases and J lost 0, with 9 bases in between. The CDR3 sequence is CASSQGSNSYNSPLHF. The CDR3 DNA sequence: TGTGCCAGCAGCCAGGGGAGTAACTCCTATAATTCACCCCTCCACTTT.

The gene calls are TRBV11-2 and TRBJ1-1; a possible D gene is TRBD1 (5 bases). Trimming shortened V by 1 base and J by 6 bases, and 12 bases separated the two germline ends. CDR3 length equals 14 residues. Germline CDR1 is SGHAT and CDR2 is FQNNGV. The CDR3 sequence is CASSLAGGEAEAFF. CDR3 nucleotides: TGTGCCAGCAGCTTAGCGGGGGGGGAGGCTGAAGCTTTCTTT.

The chain is built from TRBV30 and TRBJ2-3; 10 nucleotides align to TRBD2. The CDR3 length is 14 residues. Trimming cost V 4 bases and J 4 bases; bases outside gene matches: 5. In germline, CDR1 is GTSNPN, CDR2 SVGIG (reference sequence). The CDR3: CAWTSSGGADTQYF. Written as DNA, the CDR3 is TGTGCCTGGACCTCTAGCGGGGGAGCAGATACGCAGTATTTT. The full variable domain, in which reference TRBV30 and TRBJ2-3 provide the parts outside the CDR3, is SQTIHQWPATLVQPVGSPLSLECTVEGTSNPNLYWYRQAAGRGLQLLFYSVGIGQISSEVPQNLSASRPQDRQFILSSKKLLLSDSGFYLCAWTSSGGADTQYFGPGTRLTVL.

The chain combines TRBV5-4 with TRBJ1-1; D perhaps matches TRBD1 (5 bases). The germline V gene has CDR1 SGHNT and CDR2 YYREEE (reference sequence). This CDR3 spans 16 amino acids. Trimming took 4 bases from V and 1 from J, leaving 17 bases between them. The DNA of the CDR3 is TGTGCCAGCAGCCTGAATTATGGGGCGACGAACACTGAAGCTTTCTTT. Translated: CASSLNYGATNTEAFF.

The rearrangement joins TRBV11-2 to TRBJ2-3; 9 bases are a match to TRBD2. Germline values: CDR1 SGHAT, CDR2 FQNNGV. The CDR3 runs to 16 residues. V lost 5 bases, J lost 1 base, and 7 bases stayed unmatched. The CDR3 bases are TGTGCCAGCAGCGCGGGGGGGGGAGGAGGCACAGATACGCAGTATTTT. Residues: CASSAGGGGGTDTQYF.

This sequence joins TRBV11-2 and TRBJ2-3; 9 bases align to TRBD2. The CDR3 totals 16 residues. Trimming at V came to 3 bases and at J to 4 bases, leaving 8 bases not matched to a gene. Per germline, CDR1 SGHAT and CDR2 FQNNGV. The CDR3 DNA sequence: TGTGCCAGCAGCTTGAGCGCTAGCGGGGAATCAGATACGCAGTATTTT. This encodes CASSLSASGESDTQYF. The full variable domain, rest sourced from reference TRBV11-2 and TRBJ2-3, is EAGVAQSPRYKIIEKRQSVAFWCNPISGHATLYWYQQILGQGPKLLIQFQNNGVVDDSQLPKDRFSAERLKGVDSTLKIQPAKLEDSAVYLCASSLSASGESDTQYFGPGTRLTVL.

This clone was seen a single time. The chain carries TRBV20-1 and TRBJ1-2; maybe TRBD1 (6 bases). This CDR3 has 12 residues. The V end lost 3 bases, the J end lost 7 bases, and 12 bases lay between the germline ends. CDR1 and CDR2 from the germline V gene are DFQATT and SNEGSKA (reference sequence). The CDR3 sequence: CSASKQGFGYTF. CDR3 nucleotides: TGCAGTGCTAGTAAACAGGGATTTGGCTACACCTTC.

V usage is TRBV3-1 (or the pseudogene TRBV3-2) and J usage is TRBJ1-2; D may be TRBD1 (6 bases). V gave up 6 bases and J gave up 8 bases, with 16 bases separating them. Germline CDR1 and CDR2: LGHDT and YNNKEL (reference sequence). The CDR3 has 13 amino acids. The CDR3 bases are TGTGCCAGCAGTTGGGAAGGGGGTCGGGGCTACACCTTC. It encodes CASSWEGGRGYTF.